The 13 T cell receptor beta chains below were found in one sample sequenced in a study of blood T cell repertoires in COVID-19. Profiled with immunoSEQ multiplex PCR; TCRdb holds only in-frame clones, not every one. Among approximately 150,000 clones listed, approximately 90% were seen once. Sequencing was performed on peripheral blood. These receptor sequences come from a woman aged 45-60 years with acute or convalescent COVID-19.

The chain has TRBV21-1 and TRBJ1-1; the table's D gene call, TRBD1, was not cross checked with the DNA. TRBV21-1 is marked as a pseudogene. The CDR3 length is 13 residues. The CDR3 here is CASSNGQVTEAFF. CDR3 DNA: TGTGCCAGCAGCAATGGTCAGGTAACTGAAGCTTTCTTT.

This sequence joins TRBV5-1 and TRBJ2-1; tentatively, D is TRBD2 (6 bases). V was shortened by 3 bases and J by 8 bases, with 12 bases between the two germline ends. This CDR3 contains 13 residues. Germline V gene data show CDR1 as SGHRS and CDR2 as YFSETQ. CDR3 in amino acids: CASSSTSFYEQFF. The CDR3 DNA reads as TGCGCCAGCAGCTCGACTAGTTTCTATGAGCAGTTCTTC.

The CDR3 DNA sequence: TGTGCCAGCAGCCAAAAGGAGGCAGCATTCAACACTGAAGCTTTCTTT. As protein: CASSQKEAAFNTEAFF. The V gene is TRBV3-1 (or the pseudogene TRBV3-2), the J gene TRBJ1-1; D uncertain. Germline V lookup: CDR1 LGHDT, CDR2 YNNKEL (reference sequence). Deletions cut 2 bases from V and 2 bases from J, with 15 bases between. The CDR3 consists of 16 residues.

This chain links TRBV6-2 or TRBV6-3 with TRBJ2-1; 8 positions agree with TRBD1. The CDR3 contains 15 residues. The J segment lost 7 bases and the V segment lost 6 bases, leaving 11 bases of the junction unmatched. Germline CDR1 and CDR2: MNHEY and SVGEGT. The DNA of the CDR3 is TGTGCCAGCAGCCAGCCGGGACAGGTTGTAAATGAGCAGTTCTTC. Amino acids: CASSQPGQVVNEQFF.

This clone appeared once. The gene calls are TRBV27 and TRBJ2-7; D not certain. The CDR3 extends over 13 amino acids. Looked up from germline, CDR1 is MNHEY and CDR2 is SMNVEV (reference sequence). The V end was cut by 4 bases, the J end by 0 bases, with 7 bases between. CDR3 in DNA: TGTGCCAGCAGTTCCCCTCTCTCCTACGAGCAGTACTTC. Protein: CASSSPLSYEQYF.

This clone was seen a few times. This chain uses TRBV18 with TRBJ1-5, with 7 nucleotides matching TRBD1. The V gene end was trimmed by 6 bases and the J gene end by 6 bases; junction bases not matched to a gene: 11. The CDR3 is 15 residues long. The germline V gene encodes CDR1 KGHSH and CDR2 LQKENI. The CDR3 sequence is CASSRRGQEPQPQHF. CDR3 DNA: TGTGCCAGCTCTCGAAGAGGACAGGAACCTCAGCCCCAGCATTTT.

This clone was picked up a small number of times. The V and J genes are TRBV9 and TRBJ2-1, with TRBD2 matching over 8 bases. V shed 0 bases, J shed 1 base, and the junction held 3 bases outside the gene matches. The CDR3 runs to 16 residues. Germline CDR1 reads SGDLS; CDR2 reads YYNGEE. The CDR3 DNA reads as TGTGCCAGCAGCGTAGGGCGGGGGGAGTCCTACAATGAGCAGTTCTTC. This codes for CASSVGRGESYNEQFF.

J is TRBJ2-5 and V is TRBV18; a weak D match, TRBD2 (5 bases). The germline V gene encodes CDR1 KGHSH and CDR2 LQKENI. The CDR3 is 11 amino acids. The CDR3 DNA is TGTGCTTCATTGGGCGGGGAGACCCAGTACTTC. As protein: CASLGGETQYF.

The rearrangement links TRBV7-2 to TRBJ1-5; possible D gene TRBD1, 5 bases. CDR1 is SGHTA and CDR2 is FQGNSA in the germline V gene. There are 14 residues in the CDR3. The V end was cut by 1 base, the J end by 5 bases, with 9 bases between. This chain's CDR3 is CASSLDQGYQPQHF. The CDR3 DNA reads TGTGCCAGCAGCTTAGACCAGGGCTATCAGCCCCAGCATTTT.

The chain is built from TRBV13 and TRBJ2-1; 14 bases fit TRBD2. The CDR3 has 18 amino acids. V was pared by 4 bases and J by 2 bases, with 7 bases of the junction left unmatched. The V gene's germline CDR1 is PRHDT and CDR2 FYEKMQ (reference sequence). CDR3: CASSSWTSGGRTYNEQFF. The CDR3 region has the DNA TGTGCCAGCAGCTCCTGGACTAGCGGGGGGCGTACCTACAATGAGCAGTTCTTC.

V and J are TRBV10-3 and TRBJ1-2; D remains unclear. V lost 0 bases to trimming and J lost 3 bases, with 8 bases between them. The CDR3 runs to 14 residues. Germline CDR1 ENHRY, CDR2 SYGVKD. CDR3 amino acids: CAISESREYYGYTF. The CDR3 DNA sequence: TGTGCCATCAGTGAGTCGAGAGAATACTATGGCTACACCTTC.

A word on this clone: The sample has other DNA sequences that encode this CDR3 too. This chain uses TRBV7-3 with TRBJ1-1; D is uncertain. This CDR3 is built from 13 residues. The germline V gene encodes CDR1 SGHTA and CDR2 FQGTGA. The ends were cut back, 0 bases at V and 1 base at J, with 3 bases in the middle. The CDR3 coding sequence is TGTGCCAGCAGCTTAACCGGGAACACTGAAGCTTTCTTT. Its protein product is CASSLTGNTEAFF.

On this clone: At one end the junction does not follow the germline gene, possibly because of a read error. V gene TRBV19 combines with J gene TRBJ2-7, with D possibly matching TRBD1 (5 bases). The CDR3 contains 13 residues. Germline CDR1 and CDR2: LNHDA and SQIVND (reference sequence). The CDR3 reads CASSLDSATLQYF. The CDR3 nucleotides are TGTGCCAGTAGTCTAGACAGCGCTACGCTGCAGTACTTC.